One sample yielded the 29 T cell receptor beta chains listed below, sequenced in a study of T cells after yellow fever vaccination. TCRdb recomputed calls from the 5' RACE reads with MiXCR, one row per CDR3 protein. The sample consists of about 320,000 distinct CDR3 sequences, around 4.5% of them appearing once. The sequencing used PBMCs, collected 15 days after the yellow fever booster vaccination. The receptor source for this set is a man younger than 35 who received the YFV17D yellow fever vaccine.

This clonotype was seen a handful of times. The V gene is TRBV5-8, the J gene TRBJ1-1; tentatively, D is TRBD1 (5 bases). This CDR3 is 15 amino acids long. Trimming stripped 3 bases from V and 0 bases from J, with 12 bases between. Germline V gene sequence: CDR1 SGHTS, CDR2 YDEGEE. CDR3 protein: CASSSSPGLNTEAFF. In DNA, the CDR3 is TGTGCCAGCAGCTCCTCACCAGGGTTGAACACTGAAGCTTTCTTT. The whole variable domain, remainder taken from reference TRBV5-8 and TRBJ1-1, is EAGVTQSPTHLIKTRGQQATLRCSPISGHTSVYWYQQALGLGLQFLLWYDEGEERNRGNFPPRFSGRQFPNYSSELNVNALELEDSALYLCASSSSPGLNTEAFFGQGTRLTVV.

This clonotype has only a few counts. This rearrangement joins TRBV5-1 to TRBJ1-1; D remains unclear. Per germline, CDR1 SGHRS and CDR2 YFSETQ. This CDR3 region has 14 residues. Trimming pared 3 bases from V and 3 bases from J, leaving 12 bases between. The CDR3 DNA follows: TGCGCCAGCAGCTCCCGAGGGCCGCACACTGAAGCTTTCTTT. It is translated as CASSSRGPHTEAFF.

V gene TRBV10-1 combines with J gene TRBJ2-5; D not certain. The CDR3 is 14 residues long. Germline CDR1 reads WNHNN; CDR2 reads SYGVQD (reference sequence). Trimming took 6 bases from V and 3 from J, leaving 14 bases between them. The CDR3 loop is CASSGDEGKETQYF. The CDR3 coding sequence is TGCGCCAGCAGCGGAGATGAAGGAAAAGAGACCCAGTACTTC.

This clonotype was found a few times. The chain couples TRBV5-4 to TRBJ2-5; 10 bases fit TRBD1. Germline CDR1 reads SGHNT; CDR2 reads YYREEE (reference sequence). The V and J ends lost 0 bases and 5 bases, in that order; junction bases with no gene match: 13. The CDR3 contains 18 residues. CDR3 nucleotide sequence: TGTGCCAGCAGCTTGGACCCCGGGACAGGGGTTCACGAGGAGACCCAGTACTTC. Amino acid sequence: CASSLDPGTGVHEETQYF.

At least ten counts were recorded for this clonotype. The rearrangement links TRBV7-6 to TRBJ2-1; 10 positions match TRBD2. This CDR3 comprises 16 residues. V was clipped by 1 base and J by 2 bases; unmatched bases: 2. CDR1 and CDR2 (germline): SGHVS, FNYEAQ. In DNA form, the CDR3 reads TGTGCCAGCAGCTTAGTTCTAGCGGGGGCCTACAATGAGCAGTTCTTC. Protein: CASSLVLAGAYNEQFF. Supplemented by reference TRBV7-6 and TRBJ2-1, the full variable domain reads GAGVSQSPRYKVTKRGQDVALRCDPISGHVSLYWYRQALGQGPEFLTYFNYEAQQDKSGLPNDRFSAERPEGSISTLTIQRTEQRDSAMYRCASSLVLAGAYNEQFFGPGTRLTVL.

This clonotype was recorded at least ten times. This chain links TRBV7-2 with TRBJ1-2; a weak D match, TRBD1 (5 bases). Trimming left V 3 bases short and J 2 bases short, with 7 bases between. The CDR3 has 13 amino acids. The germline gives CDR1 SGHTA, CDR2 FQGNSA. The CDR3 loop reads CASSFGGNYGYTF. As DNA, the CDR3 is TGTGCCAGCAGCTTTGGGGGGAACTATGGCTACACCTTC.

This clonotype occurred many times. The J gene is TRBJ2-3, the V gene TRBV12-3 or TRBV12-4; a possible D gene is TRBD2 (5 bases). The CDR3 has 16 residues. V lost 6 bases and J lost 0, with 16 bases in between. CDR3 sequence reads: CASSPEGWQSTDTQYF. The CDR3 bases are TGTGCCAGCAGCCCTGAGGGCTGGCAGAGCACAGATACGCAGTATTTT.

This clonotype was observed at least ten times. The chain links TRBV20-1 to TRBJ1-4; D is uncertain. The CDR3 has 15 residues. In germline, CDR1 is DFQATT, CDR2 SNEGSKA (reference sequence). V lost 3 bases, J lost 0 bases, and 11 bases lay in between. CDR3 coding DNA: TGCAGTGCTAGGATCGACGGCGCAACTAATGAAAAACTGTTTTTT. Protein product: CSARIDGATNEKLFF.

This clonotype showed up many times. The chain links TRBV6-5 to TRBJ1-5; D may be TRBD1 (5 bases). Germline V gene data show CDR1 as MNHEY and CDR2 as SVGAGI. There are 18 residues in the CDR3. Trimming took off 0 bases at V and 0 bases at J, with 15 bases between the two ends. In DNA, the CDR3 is TGTGCCAGCAGTTACTCCCTGCCAGGGTCGGATAGCAATCAGCCCCAGCATTTT. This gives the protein CASSYSLPGSDSNQPQHF.

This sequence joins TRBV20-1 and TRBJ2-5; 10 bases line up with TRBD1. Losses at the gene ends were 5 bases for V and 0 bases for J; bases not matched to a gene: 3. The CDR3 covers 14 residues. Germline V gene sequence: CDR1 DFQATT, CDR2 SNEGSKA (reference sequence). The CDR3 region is CSARTGGHQETQYF. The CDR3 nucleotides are TGCAGTGCTCGGACAGGGGGTCACCAAGAGACCCAGTACTTC.

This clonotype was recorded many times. CDR3 in DNA: TGTGCCAGCAGCTTAATGCTAGGAGAGACCCAGTACTTC. It is translated as CASSLMLGETQYF. The gene calls are TRBV7-3 and TRBJ2-5; no definite D call. Trimming left V 1 base short and J 4 bases short, with 7 bases between. This CDR3 region has 13 residues. Germline CDR1 is SGHTA and CDR2 is FQGTGA.

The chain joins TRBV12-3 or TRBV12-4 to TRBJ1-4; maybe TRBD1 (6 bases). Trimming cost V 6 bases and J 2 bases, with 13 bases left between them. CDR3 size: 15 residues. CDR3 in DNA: TGTGCCAGCAGCGCCAGGGGTGTCACTAATGAAAAACTGTTTTTT. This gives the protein CASSARGVTNEKLFF.

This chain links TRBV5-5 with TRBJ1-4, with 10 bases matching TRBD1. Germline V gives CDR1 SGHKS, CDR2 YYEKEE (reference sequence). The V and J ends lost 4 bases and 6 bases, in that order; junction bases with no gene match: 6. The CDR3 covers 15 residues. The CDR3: CASSRWTGGYEKLFF. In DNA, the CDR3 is TGTGCCAGCAGCCGGTGGACAGGGGGTTATGAAAAACTGTTTTTT.

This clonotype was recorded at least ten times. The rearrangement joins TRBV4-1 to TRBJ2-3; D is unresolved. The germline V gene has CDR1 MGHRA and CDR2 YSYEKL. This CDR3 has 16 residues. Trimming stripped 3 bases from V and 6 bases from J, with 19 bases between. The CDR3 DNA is TGCGCCAGCAGCCACCTCGGACGTGCGCGGATGGATACGCAGTATTTT. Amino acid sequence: CASSHLGRARMDTQYF.

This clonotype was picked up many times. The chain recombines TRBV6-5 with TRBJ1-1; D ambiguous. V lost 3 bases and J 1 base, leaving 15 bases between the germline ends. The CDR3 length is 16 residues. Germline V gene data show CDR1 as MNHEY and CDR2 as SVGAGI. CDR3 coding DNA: TGTGCCAGCAGTTATCGATCCAACGTGGGGAACACTGAAGCTTTCTTT. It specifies CASSYRSNVGNTEAFF.

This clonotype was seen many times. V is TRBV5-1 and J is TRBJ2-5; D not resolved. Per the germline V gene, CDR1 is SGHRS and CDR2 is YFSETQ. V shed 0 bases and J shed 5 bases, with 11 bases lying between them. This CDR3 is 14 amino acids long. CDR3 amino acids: CASSLGGTKETQYF. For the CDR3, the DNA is TGCGCCAGCAGCTTGGGGGGTACCAAGGAGACCCAGTACTTC.

The CDR3: CSVGGDTYNYGYTF. CDR3 nucleotides: TGCAGCGTTGGGGGGGACACCTATAACTATGGCTACACCTTC. The chain carries TRBV29-1 and TRBJ1-2; D is possibly TRBD1 (6 bases). CDR1 is SQVTM and CDR2 is ANQGSEA in the germline V gene. The CDR3 covers 14 residues. The germline V and J ends were trimmed by 4 bases and 1 base, with 13 bases remaining between them.

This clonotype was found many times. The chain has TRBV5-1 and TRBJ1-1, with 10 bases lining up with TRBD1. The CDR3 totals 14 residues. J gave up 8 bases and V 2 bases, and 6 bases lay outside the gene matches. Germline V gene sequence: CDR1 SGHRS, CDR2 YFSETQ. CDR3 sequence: CASSFPGTGAEAFF. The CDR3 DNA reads TGCGCCAGCAGCTTCCCGGGGACAGGGGCCGAAGCTTTCTTT.

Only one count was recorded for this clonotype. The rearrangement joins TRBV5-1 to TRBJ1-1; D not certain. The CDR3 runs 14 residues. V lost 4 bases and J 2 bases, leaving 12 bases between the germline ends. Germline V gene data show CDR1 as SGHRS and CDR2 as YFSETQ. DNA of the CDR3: TGCGCCAGCAGCCCCCGGGTGGTTAACACTGAAGCTTTCTTT. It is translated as CASSPRVVNTEAFF.

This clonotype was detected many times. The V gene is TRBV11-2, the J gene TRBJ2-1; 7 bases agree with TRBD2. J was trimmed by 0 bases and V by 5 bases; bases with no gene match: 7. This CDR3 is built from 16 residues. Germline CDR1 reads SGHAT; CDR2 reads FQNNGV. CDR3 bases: TGTGCCAGCAGCCCTCGGGGGGACTTCTCCTACAATGAGCAGTTCTTC. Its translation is CASSPRGDFSYNEQFF.

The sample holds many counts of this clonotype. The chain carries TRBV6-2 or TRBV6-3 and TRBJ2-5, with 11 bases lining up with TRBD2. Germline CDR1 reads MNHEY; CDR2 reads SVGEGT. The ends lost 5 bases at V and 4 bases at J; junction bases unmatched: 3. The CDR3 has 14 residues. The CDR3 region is CASSSLAGGETQYF. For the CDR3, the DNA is TGTGCCAGCAGTAGTCTAGCGGGGGGAGAGACCCAGTACTTC.

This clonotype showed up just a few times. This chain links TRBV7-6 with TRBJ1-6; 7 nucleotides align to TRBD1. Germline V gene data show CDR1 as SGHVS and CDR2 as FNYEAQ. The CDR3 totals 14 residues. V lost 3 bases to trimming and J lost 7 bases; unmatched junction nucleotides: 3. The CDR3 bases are TGTGCCAGCAGCTTGGACAGGCTGAATTCACCCCTCCACTTT. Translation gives CASSLDRLNSPLHF.

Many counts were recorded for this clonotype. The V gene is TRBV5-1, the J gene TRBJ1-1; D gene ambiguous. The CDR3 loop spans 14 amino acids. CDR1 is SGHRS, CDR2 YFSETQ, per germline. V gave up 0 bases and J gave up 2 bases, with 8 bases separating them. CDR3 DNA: TGCGCCAGCAGCTTGGAGGCGCTTAACACTGAAGCTTTCTTT. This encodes CASSLEALNTEAFF. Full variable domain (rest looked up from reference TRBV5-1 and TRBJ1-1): KAGVTQTPRYLIKTRGQQVTLSCSPISGHRSVSWYQQTPGQGLQFLFEYFSETQRNKGNFPGRFSGRQFSNSRSEMNVSTLELGDSALYLCASSLEALNTEAFFGQGTRLTVV.

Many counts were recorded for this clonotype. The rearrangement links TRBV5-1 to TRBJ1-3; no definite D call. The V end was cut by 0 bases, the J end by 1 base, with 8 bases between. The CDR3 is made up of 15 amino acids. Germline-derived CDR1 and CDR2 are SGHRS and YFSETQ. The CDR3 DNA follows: TGCGCCAGCAGCTTGGTGCCAGAATCTGGAAACACCATATATTTT. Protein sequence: CASSLVPESGNTIYF. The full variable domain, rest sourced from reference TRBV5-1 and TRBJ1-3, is KAGVTQTPRYLIKTRGQQVTLSCSPISGHRSVSWYQQTPGQGLQFLFEYFSETQRNKGNFPGRFSGRQFSNSRSEMNVSTLELGDSALYLCASSLVPESGNTIYFGEGSWLTVV.

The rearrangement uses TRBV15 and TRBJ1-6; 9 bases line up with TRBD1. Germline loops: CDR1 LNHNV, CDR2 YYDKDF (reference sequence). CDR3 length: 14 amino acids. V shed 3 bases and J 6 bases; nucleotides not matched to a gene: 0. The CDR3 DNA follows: TGTGCCACCAGCAGGGGACAGGGTAATTCACCCCTCCACTTT. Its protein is CATSRGQGNSPLHF.

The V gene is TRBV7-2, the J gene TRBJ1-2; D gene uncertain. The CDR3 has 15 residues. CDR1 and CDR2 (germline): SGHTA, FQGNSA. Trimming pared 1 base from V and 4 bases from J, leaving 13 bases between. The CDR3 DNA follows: TGTGCCAGCAGCTTAGGGACGGGCTTTGGCTATGGCTACACCTTC. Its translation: CASSLGTGFGYGYTF.

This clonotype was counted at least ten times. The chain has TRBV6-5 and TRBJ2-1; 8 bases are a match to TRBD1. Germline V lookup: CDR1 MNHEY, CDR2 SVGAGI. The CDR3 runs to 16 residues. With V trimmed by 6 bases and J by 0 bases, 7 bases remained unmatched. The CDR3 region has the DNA TGTGCCAGCAGCTGGGCAGGGGGCGGCTCCTACAATGAGCAGTTCTTC. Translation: CASSWAGGGSYNEQFF.

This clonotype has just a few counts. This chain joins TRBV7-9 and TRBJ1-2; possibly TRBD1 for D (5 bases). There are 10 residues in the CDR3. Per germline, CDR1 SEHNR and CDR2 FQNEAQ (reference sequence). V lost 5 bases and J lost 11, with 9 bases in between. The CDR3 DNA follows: TGTGCCAGCAGCGCGGACAAGTACACCTTC. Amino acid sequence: CASSADKYTF.

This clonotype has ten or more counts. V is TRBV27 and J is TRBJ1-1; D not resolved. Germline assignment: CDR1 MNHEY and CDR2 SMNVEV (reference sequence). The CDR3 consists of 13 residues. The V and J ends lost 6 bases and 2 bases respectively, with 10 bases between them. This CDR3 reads CASSTTVNTEAFF. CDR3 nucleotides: TGTGCCAGCAGCACCACGGTTAACACTGAAGCTTTCTTT.